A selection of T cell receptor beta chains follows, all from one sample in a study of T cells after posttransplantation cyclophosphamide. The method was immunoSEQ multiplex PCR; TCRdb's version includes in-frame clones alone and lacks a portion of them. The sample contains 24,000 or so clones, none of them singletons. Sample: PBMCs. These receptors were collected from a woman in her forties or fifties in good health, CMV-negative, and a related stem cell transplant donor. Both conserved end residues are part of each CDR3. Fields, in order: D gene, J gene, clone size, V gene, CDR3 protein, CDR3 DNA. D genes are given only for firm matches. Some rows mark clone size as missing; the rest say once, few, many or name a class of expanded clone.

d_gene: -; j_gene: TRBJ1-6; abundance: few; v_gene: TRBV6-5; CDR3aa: CASSNRDNSPLHF; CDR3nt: TGTGCCAGCTCAAACAGAGATAATTCACCCCTCCACTTT
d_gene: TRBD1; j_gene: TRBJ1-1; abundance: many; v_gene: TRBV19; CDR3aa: CASSPPTGVETEAFF; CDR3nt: TGTGCCAGTAGTCCGCCGACAGGGGTAGAGACTGAAGCTTTCTTT
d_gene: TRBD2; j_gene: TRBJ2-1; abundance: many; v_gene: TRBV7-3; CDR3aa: CASSPRHSGMVNEQFF; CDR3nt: TGTGCCAGCAGCCCACGGCACAGCGGGATGGTCAATGAGCAGTTCTTC
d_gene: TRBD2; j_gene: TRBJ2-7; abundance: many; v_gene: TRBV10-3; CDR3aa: CAISVDSPSGGLGEQYF; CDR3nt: TGTGCCATCAGCGTCGATTCACCTAGCGGGGGGCTGGGGGAGCAGTACTTC
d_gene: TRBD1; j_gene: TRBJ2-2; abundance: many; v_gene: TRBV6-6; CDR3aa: CASSLQGAGTGELFF; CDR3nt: TGTGCCAGCAGCCTACAGGGGGCTGGCACCGGGGAGCTGTTTTTT
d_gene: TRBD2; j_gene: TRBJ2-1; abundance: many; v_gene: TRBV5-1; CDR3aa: CASSLQPGLAGGIDEQFF; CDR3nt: TGCGCCAGCAGCTTGCAACCAGGACTAGCGGGAGGCATCGATGAGCAGTTCTTC
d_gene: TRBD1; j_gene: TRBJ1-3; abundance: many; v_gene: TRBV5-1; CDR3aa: CASSLDRTGGGNTIYF; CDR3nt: TGCGCCAGCAGCTTGGATCGGACAGGGGGCGGAAACACCATATATTTT
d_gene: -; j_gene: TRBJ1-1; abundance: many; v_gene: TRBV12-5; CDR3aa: CASGSAEMGAGYGANTEAFF; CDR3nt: TGTGCTAGTGGTTCGGCGGAGATGGGGGCAGGGTACGGGGCGAACACTGAAGCTTTCTTT
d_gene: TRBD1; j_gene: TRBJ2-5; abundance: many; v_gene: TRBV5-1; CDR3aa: CASSLRDRDVETQYF; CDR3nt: TGCGCCAGCAGCTTGAGGGACAGGGATGTGGAGACCCAGTACTTC
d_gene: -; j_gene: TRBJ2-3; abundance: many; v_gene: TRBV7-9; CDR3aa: CASSFTRIYTQYF; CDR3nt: TGTGCCAGCAGCTTTACACGAATCTATACGCAGTATTTT
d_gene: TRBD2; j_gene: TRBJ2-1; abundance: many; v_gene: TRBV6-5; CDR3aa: CASSRASGNEQFF; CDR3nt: TGTGCCAGTTCCCGGGCTAGCGGCAATGAGCAGTTCTTC
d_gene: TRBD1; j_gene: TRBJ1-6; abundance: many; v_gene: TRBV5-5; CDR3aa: CASSSETGSSYNSPLHF; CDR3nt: TGTGCCAGCAGCTCAGAGACAGGGAGCTCCTATAATTCACCCCTCCACTTT
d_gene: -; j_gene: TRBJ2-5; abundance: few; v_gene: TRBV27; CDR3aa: CASSPRLSTPESREQYF; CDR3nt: TGTGCCAGCAGTCCAAGGCTTTCCACCCCCGAGTCCCGGGAGCAGTACTTC
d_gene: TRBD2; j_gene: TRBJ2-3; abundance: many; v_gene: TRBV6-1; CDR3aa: CASSEEATSGGRNTQYF; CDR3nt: TGTGCCAGCAGTGAAGAAGCGACTAGCGGGGGGAGGAATACGCAGTATTTT
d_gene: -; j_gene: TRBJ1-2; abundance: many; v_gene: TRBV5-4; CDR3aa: CASSFPGYYGYTF; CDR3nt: TGTGCCAGCAGCTTCCCGGGGTACTATGGCTACACCTTC
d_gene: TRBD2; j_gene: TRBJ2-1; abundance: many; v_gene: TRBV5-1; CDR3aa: CASSLELAGDSRNEQFF; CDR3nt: TGCGCCAGCAGCTTGGAGCTAGCGGGAGATTCGAGGAATGAGCAGTTCTTC
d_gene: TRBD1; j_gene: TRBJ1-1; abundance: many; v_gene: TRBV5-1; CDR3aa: CASSPRQGGTMNTEAFF; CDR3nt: TGCGCCAGCAGCCCAAGACAGGGAGGAACCATGAACACTGAAGCTTTCTTT
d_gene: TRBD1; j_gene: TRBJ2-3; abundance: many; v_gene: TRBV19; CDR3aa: CASSGNRGDTQYF; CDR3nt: TGTGCCAGTAGTGGAAACAGGGGCGATACGCAGTATTTT
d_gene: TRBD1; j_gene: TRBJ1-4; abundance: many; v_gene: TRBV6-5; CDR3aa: CASRPPGQDGAKLFF; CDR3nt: TGTGCCAGCAGGCCTCCGGGACAGGATGGGGCAAAACTGTTTTTT
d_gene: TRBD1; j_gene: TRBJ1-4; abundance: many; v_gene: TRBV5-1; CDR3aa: CASSFADRAEEKLFF; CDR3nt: TGCGCCAGCAGCTTCGCGGACAGGGCTGAAGAAAAACTGTTTTTT
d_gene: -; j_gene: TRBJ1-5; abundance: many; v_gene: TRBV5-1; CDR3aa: CASSLGTPSNQPQHF; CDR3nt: TGCGCCAGCAGCTTGGGGACACCCAGCAATCAGCCCCAGCATTTT
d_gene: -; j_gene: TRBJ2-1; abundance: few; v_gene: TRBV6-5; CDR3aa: CASSDSSGSDEQFF; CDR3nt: TGTGCCAGCAGTGACTCATCTGGCAGCGATGAGCAGTTCTTC
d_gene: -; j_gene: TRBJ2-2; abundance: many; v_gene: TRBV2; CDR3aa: CASSKGLANTGELFF; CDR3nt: TGTGCCAGCAGCAAGGGGCTCGCGAACACCGGGGAGCTGTTTTTT
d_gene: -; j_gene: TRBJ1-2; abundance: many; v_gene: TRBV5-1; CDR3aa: CASSLWSQAGANYGYTF; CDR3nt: TGCGCCAGCAGCTTGTGGTCCCAGGCGGGAGCTAACTATGGCTACACCTTC
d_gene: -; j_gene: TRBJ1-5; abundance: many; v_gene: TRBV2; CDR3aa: CASIFDRDGNQPQHF; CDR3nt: TGTGCCAGCATCTTCGACAGAGATGGAAATCAGCCCCAGCATTTT
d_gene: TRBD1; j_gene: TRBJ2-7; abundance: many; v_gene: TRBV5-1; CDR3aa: CASSVSGTGYVEQYF; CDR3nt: TGCGCCAGCAGCGTGTCCGGGACAGGGTATGTCGAGCAGTACTTC
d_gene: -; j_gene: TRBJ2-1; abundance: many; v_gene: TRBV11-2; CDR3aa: CASSGAQGISYNEQFF; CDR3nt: TGTGCCAGCAGCGGAGCCCAGGGAATTTCCTACAATGAGCAGTTCTTC
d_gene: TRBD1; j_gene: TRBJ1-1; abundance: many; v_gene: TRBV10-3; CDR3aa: CAIRSGQGYTEAFF; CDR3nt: TGTGCCATCAGGAGCGGACAGGGGTACACTGAAGCTTTCTTT
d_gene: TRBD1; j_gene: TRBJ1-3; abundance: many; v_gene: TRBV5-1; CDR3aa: CASSSGTAGNTIYF; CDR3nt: TGCGCCAGCAGCTCCGGGACAGCTGGAAACACCATATATTTT
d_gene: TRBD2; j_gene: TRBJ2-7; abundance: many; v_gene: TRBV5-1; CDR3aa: CASSLDGTSGTYEQYF; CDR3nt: TGCGCCAGCAGCTTGGATGGGACTAGCGGAACCTACGAGCAGTACTTC
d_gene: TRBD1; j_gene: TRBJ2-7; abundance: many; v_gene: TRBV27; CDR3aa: CASSRPRQGAPYEQYF; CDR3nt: TGTGCCAGCAGTCGCCCGCGACAGGGGGCACCCTACGAGCAGTACTTC
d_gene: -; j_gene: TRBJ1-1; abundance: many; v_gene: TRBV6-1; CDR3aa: CASSEGAGTEAFF; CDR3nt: TGTGCCAGCAGTGAGGGGGCGGGCACTGAAGCTTTCTTT
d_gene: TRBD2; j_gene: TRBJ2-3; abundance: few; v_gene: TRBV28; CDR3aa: CASIGSGTSGRSLRQYF; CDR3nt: TGTGCCAGCATCGGCTCCGGGACTAGCGGGAGGTCTCTTAGGCAGTATTTT
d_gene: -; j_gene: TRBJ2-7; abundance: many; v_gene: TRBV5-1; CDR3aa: CASSLEVGGSSYEQYF; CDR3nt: TGCGCCAGCAGCTTGGAGGTGGGGGGTAGCTCCTACGAGCAGTACTTC
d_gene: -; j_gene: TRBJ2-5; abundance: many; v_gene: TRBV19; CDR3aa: CASSILGGQETQYF; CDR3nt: TGTGCCAGTAGTATTCTTGGAGGCCAAGAGACCCAGTACTTC
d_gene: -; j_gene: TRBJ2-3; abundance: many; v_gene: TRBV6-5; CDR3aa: CASSYRGERTDTQYF; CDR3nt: TGTGCCAGCAGTTATCGCGGGGAACGCACAGATACGCAGTATTTT
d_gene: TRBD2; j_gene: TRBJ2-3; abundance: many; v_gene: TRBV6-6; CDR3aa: CASRPHRTSGTDTQYF; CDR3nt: TGTGCCAGCAGACCGCACAGGACTAGCGGGACAGATACGCAGTATTTT
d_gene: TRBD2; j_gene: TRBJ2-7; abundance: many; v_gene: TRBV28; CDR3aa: CAGGRGYEQYF; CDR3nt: TGTGCCGGCGGGAGGGGTTACGAGCAGTACTTC
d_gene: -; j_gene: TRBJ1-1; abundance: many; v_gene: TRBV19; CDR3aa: CASSIPGEGEAFF; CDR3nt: TGTGCCAGTAGTATCCCCGGGGAGGGGGAAGCTTTCTTT
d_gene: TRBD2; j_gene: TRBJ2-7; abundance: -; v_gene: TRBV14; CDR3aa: CASSQPSSGGARYEQYF; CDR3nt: TGTGCCAGCAGCCAACCCTCTAGCGGGGGGGCTCGATACGAGCAGTACTTC
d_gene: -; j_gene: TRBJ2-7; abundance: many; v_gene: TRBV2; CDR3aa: CASSPLHEQYF; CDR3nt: TGTGCCAGCAGTCCTCTCCACGAGCAGTACTTC
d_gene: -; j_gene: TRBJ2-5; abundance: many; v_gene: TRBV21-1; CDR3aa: CASSKTGAGPINRFQETQYF; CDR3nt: TGTGCCAGCAGCAAAACTGGAGCGGGGCCGATTAACAGGTTCCAAGAGACCCAGTACTTC
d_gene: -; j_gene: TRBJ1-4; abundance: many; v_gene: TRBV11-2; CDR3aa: CASSRGGRGDEKLFF; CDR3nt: TGTGCCAGCAGCCGAGGAGGCAGGGGAGATGAAAAACTGTTTTTT
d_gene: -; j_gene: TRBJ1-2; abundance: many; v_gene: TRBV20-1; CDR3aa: CSARLLYGYTF; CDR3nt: TGCAGTGCTAGATTGTTATATGGCTACACCTTC
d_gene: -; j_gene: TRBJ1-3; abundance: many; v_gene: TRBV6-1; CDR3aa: CASSDLERAGNTIYF; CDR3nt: TGTGCCAGCAGTGACTTAGAGAGGGCTGGAAACACCATATATTTT
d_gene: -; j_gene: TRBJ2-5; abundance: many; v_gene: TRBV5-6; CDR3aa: CASSLEQKETQYF; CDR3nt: TGTGCCAGCAGCTTGGAACAGAAAGAGACCCAGTACTTC
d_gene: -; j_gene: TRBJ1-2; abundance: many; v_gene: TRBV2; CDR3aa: CASTRQILYGYTF; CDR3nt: TGTGCCAGCACCAGACAGATTCTCTATGGCTACACCTTC
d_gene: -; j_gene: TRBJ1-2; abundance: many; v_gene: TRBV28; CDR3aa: CASSPYGLQYGYTF; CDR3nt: TGTGCCAGCAGCCCGTATGGGCTGCAGTATGGCTACACCTTC
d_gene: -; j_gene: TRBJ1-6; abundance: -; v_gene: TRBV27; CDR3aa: CASSLPYSPLHF; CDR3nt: TGTGCCAGCAGTTTACCGTATTCACCCCTCCACTTT
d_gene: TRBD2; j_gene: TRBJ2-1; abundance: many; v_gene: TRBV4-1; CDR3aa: CASSQARLAGNEQFF; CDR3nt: TGCGCCAGCAGCCAAGCCCGACTAGCGGGTAATGAGCAGTTCTTC
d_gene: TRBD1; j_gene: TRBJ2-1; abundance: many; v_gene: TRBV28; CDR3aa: CASSYPTGQGNNEQFF; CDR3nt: TGTGCCAGCAGTTACCCCACGGGACAGGGTAACAATGAGCAGTTCTTC